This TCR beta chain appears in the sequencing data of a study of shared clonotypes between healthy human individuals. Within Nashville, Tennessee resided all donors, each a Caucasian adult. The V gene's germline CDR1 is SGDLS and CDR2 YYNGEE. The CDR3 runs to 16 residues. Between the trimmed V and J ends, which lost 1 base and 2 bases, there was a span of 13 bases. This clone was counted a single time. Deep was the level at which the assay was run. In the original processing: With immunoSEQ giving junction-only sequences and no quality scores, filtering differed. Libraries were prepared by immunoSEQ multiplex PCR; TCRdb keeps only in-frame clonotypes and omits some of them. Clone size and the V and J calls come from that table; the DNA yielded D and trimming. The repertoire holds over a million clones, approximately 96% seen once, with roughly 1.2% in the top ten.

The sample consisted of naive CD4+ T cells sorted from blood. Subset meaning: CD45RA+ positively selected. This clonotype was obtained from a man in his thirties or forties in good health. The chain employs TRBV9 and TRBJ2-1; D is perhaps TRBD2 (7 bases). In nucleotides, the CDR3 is TGTGCCAGCAGCGTAAGGGTGGGGGGGCCCTACAATGAGCAGTTCTTC. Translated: CASSVRVGGPYNEQFF.